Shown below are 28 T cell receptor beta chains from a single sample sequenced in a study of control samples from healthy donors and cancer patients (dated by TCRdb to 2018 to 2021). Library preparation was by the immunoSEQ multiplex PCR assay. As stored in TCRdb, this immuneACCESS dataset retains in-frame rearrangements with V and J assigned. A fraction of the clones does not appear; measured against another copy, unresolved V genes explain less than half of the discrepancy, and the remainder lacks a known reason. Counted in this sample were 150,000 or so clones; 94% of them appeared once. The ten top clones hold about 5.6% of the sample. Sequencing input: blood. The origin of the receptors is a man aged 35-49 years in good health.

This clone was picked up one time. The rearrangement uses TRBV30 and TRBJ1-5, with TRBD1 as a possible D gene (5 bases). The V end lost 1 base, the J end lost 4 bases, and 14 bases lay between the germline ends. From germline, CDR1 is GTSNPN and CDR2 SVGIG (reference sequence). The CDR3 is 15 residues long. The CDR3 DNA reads TGTGCCTGGAGTGAAAGCAGGGTGGGAAATCAGCCCCAGCATTTT. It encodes CAWSESRVGNQPQHF.

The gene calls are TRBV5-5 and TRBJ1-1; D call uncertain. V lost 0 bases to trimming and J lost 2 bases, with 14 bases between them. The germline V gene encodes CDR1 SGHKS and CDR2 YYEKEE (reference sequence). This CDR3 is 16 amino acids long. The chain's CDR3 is CASSLAQGSLNTEAFF. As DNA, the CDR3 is TGTGCCAGCAGCTTGGCCCAAGGCAGCCTCAACACTGAAGCTTTCTTT.

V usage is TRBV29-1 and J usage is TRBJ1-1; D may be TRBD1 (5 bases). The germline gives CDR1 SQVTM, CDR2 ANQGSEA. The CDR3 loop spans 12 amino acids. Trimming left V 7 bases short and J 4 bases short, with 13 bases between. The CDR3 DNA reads TGCAGCGCGATGGGGGGAGGCACTGAAGCTTTCTTT. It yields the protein CSAMGGGTEAFF.

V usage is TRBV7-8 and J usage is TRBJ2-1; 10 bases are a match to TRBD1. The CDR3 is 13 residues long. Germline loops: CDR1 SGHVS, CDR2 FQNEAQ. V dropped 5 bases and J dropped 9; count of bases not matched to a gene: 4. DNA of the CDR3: TGTGCCAGCAGCGGCGACAGGGGGCTTGAGCAGTTCTTC. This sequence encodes CASSGDRGLEQFF.

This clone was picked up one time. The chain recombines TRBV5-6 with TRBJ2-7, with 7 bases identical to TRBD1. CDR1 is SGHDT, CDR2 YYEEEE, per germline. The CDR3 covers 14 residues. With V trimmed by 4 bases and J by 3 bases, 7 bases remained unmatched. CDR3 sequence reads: CASSTWTGFYEQYF. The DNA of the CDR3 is TGTGCCAGCAGCACTTGGACAGGTTTCTACGAGCAGTACTTC.

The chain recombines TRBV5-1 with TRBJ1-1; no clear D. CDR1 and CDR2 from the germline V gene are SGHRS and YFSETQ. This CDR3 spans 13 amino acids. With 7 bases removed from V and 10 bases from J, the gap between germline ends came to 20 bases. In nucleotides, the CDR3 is TGCGCCAGCTCCGGACCTACGAGCCTGGGAGCTTTCTTT. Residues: CASSGPTSLGAFF. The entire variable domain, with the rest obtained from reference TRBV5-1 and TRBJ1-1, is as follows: KAGVTQTPRYLIKTRGQQVTLSCSPISGHRSVSWYQQTPGQGLQFLFEYFSETQRNKGNFPGRFSGRQFSNSRSEMNVSTLELGDSALYLCASSGPTSLGAFFGQGTRLTVV.

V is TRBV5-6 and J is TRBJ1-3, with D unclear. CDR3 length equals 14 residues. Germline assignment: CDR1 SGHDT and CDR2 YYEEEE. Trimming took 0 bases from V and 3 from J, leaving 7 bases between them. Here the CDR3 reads CASSLAVYGNTIYF. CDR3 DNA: TGTGCCAGCAGCTTGGCAGTCTATGGAAACACCATATATTTT.

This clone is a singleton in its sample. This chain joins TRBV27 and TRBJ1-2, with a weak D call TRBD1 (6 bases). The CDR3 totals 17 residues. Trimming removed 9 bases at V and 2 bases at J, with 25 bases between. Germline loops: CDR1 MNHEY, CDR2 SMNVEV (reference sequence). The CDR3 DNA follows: TGTGCCAGTTCCCCTATATGGACAGAACTCCTCAACTATGGCTACACCTTC. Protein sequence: CASSPIWTELLNYGYTF.

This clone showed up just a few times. The chain's CDR3 is CASSLDLPGSYNSPLHF. DNA of the CDR3: TGTGCCAGCAGCCTGGACCTTCCAGGCTCCTATAATTCACCCCTCCACTTT. This chain connects TRBV7-9 to TRBJ1-6, with no clear D. Germline CDR1 SEHNR, CDR2 FQNEAQ (reference sequence). V was cut by 5 bases and J by 0 bases, with 14 bases left in between. This CDR3 comprises 17 residues.

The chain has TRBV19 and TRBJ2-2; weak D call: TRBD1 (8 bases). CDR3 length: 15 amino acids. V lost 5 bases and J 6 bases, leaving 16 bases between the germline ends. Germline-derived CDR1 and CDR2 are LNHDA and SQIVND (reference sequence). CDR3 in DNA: TGTGCCAGTAGTTCCTGGACAGGGAGGGCCGGGGAGCTGTTTTTT. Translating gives CASSSWTGRAGELFF.

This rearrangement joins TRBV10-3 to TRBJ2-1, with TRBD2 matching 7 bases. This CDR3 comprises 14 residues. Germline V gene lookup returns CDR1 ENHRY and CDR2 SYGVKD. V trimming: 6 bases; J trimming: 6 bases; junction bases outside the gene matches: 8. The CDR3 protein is CAISPGLIGNEQFF. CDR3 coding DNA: TGTGCCATCAGCCCGGGACTAATAGGCAATGAGCAGTTCTTC.

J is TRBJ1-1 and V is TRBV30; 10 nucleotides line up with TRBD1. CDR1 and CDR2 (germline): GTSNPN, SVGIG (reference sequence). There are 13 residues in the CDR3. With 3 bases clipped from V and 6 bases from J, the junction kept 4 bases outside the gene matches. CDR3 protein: CAWSRTGGSEAFF. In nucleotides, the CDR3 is TGTGCCTGGAGCCGGACAGGGGGATCTGAAGCTTTCTTT.

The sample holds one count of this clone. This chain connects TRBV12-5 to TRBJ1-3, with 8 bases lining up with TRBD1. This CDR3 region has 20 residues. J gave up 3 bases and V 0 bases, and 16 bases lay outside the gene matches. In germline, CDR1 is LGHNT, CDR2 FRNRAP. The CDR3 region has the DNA TGTGCTAGTGGTTTGGTACGGGACAGGTTTTACAAGATTGGTGGAAACACCATATATTTT. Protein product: CASGLVRDRFYKIGGNTIYF.

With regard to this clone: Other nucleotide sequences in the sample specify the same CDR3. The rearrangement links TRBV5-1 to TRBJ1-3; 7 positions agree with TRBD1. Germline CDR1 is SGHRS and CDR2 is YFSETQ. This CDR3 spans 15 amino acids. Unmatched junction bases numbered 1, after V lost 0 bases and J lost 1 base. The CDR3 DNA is TGCGCCAGCAGCTTGGTGACAGGGTCTGGAAACACCATATATTTT. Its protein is CASSLVTGSGNTIYF. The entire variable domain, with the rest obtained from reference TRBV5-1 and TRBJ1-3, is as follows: KAGVTQTPRYLIKTRGQQVTLSCSPISGHRSVSWYQQTPGQGLQFLFEYFSETQRNKGNFPGRFSGRQFSNSRSEMNVSTLELGDSALYLCASSLVTGSGNTIYFGEGSWLTVV.

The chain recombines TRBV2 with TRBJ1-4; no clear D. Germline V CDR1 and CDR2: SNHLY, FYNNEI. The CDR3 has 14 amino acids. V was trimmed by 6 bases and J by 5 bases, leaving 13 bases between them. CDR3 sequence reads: CASSLPLENEKLFF. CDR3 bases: TGTGCCAGCAGCCTACCTTTAGAGAATGAAAAACTGTTTTTT.

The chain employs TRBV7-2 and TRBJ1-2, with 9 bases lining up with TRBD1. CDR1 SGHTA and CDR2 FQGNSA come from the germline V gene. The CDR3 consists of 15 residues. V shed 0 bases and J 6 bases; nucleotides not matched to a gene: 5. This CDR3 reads CASSLADRGADGYTF. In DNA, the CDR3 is TGTGCCAGCAGCTTAGCGGACAGGGGAGCGGATGGCTACACCTTC.

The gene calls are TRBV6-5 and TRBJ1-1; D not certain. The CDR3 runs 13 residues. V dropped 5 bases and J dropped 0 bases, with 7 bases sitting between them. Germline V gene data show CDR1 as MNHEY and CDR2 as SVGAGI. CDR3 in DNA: TGTGCCAGCAGTAGAAGCATGAACACTGAAGCTTTCTTT. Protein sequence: CASSRSMNTEAFF.

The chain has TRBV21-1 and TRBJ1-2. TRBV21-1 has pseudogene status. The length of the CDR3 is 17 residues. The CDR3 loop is CASSKEGKNGRRTGYTF. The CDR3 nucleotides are TGTGCCAGCAGCAAAGAGGGCAAGAACGGACGACGGACGGGCTACACCTTC.

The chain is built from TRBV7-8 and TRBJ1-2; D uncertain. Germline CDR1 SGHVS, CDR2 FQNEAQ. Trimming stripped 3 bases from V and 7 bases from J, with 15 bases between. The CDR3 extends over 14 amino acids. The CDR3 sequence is CASSLAGPPGGYTF. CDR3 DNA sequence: TGTGCCAGCAGCTTGGCCGGGCCCCCGGGTGGCTACACCTTC.

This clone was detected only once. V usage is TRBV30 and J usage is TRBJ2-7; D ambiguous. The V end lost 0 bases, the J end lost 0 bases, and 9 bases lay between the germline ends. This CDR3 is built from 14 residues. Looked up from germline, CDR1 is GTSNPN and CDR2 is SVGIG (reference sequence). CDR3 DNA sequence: TGTGCCTGGAGTGTAGGACGTAACTCCTACGAGCAGTACTTC. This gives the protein CAWSVGRNSYEQYF.

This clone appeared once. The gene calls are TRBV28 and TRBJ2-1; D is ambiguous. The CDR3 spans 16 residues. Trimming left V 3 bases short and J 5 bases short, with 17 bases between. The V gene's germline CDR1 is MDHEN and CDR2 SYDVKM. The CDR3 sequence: CASSFFRAVTHNEQFF. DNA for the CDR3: TGTGCCAGCAGTTTCTTTCGGGCCGTAACCCACAATGAGCAGTTCTTC.

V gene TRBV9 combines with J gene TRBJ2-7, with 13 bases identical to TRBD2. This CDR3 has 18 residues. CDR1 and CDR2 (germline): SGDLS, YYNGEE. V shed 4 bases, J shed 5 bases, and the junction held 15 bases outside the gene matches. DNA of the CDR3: TGTGCCAGCAGCCCGAACAAACTAGCGGGGGGGCTTCTGGACGAGCAGTACTTC. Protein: CASSPNKLAGGLLDEQYF.

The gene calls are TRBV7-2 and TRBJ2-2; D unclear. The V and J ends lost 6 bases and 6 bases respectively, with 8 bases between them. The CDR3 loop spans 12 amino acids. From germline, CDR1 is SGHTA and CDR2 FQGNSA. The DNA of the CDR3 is TGTGCCAGCAGACAGTTTGCCGGGGAGCTGTTTTTT. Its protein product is CASRQFAGELFF.

CDR3 sequence (DNA): TGTGCCAGGGGACAGGGTGGGAACACTGAAGCTTTCTTT. Translating it yields CARGQGGNTEAFF. The chain employs TRBV2 and TRBJ1-1, with 9 bases fitting TRBD1. CDR3 size: 13 residues. Germline CDR1 is SNHLY and CDR2 is FYNNEI. The V segment lost 9 bases and the J segment 1 base; nucleotides outside the gene matches: 3.

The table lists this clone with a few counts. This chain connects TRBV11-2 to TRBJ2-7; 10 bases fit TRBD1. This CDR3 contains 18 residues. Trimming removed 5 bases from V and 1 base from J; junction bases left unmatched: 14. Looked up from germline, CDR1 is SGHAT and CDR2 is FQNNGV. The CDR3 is CASSRTGGNIYPSYEQYF. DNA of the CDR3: TGTGCCAGCAGCCGGACAGGGGGGAATATTTACCCATCCTACGAGCAGTACTTC.

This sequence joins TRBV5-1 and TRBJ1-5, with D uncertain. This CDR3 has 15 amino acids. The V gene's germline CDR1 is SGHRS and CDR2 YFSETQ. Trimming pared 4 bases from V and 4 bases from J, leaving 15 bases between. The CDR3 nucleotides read TGCGCCAGCAGCCCCGGTGGGCAGGTGAATCAGCCCCAGCATTTT. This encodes CASSPGGQVNQPQHF.

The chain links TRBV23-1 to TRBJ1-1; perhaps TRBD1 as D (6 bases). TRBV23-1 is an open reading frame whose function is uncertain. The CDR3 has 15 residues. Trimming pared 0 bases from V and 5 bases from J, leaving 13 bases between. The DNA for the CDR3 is TGCGCCAGCAGTCAATCACCCAGGGGATTGACTGAAGCTTTCTTT. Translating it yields CASSQSPRGLTEAFF.

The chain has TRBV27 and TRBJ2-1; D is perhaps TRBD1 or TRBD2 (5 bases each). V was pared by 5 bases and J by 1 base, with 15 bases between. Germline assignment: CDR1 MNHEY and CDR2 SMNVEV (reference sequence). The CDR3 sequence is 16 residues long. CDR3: CASSPQGRGSYNEQFF. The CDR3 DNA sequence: TGTGCCAGCAGTCCCCAGGGCAGAGGGTCCTACAATGAGCAGTTCTTC.